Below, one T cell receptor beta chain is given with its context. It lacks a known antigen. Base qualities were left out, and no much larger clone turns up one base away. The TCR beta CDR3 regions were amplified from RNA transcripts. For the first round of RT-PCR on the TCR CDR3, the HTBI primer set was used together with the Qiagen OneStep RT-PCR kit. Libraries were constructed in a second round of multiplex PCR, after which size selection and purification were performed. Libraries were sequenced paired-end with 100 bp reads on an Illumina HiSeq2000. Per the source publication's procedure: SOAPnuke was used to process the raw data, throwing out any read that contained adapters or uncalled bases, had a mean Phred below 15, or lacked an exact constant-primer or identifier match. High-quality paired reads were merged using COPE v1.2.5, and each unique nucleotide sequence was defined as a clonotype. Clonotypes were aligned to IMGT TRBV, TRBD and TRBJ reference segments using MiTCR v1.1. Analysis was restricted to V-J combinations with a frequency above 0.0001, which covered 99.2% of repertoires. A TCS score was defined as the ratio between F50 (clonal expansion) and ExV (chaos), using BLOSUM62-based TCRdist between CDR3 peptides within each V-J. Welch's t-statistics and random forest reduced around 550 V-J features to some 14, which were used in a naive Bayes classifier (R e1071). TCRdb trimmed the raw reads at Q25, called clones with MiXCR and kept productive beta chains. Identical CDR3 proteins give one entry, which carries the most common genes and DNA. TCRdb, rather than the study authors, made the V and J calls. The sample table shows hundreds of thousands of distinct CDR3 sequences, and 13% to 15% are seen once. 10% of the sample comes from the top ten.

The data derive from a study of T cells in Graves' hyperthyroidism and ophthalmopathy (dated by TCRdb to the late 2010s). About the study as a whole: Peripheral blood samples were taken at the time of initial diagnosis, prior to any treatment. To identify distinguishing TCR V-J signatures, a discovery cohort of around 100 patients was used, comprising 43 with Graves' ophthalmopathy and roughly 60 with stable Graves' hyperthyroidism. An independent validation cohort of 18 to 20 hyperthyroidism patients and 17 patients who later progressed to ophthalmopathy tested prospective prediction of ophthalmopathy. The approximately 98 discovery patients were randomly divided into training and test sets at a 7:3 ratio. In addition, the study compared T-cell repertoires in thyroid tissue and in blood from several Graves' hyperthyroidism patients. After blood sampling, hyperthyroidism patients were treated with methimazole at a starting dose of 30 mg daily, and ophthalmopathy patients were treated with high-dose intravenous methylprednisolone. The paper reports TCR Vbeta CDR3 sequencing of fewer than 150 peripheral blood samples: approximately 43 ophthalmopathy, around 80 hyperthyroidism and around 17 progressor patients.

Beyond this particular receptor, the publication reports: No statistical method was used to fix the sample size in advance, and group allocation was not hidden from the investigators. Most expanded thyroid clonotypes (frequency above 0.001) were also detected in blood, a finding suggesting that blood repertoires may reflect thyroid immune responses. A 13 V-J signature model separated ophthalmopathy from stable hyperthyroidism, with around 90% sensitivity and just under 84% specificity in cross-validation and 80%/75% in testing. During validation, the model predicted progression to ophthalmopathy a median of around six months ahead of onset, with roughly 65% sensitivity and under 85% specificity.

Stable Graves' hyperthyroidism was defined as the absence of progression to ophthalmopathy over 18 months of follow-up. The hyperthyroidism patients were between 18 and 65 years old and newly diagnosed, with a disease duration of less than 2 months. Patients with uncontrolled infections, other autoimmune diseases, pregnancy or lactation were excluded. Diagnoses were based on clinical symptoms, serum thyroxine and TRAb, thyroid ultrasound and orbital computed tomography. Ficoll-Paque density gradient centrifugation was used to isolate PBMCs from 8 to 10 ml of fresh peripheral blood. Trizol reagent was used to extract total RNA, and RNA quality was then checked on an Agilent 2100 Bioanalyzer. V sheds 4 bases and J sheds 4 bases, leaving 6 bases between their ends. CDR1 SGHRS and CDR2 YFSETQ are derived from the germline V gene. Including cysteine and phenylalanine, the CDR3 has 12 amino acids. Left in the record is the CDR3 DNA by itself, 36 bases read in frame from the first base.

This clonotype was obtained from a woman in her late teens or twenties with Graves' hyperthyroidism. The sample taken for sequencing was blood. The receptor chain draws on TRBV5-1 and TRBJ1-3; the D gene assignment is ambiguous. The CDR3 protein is CASSTPGNTIYF. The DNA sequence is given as TGCGCCAGCAGCACACCAGGAAACACCATATATTTT.